This entry lists 22 T cell receptor beta chains sequenced from one sample in a study of CD8 T cells in ankylosing spondylitis. TCRdb re-called the 5' RACE reads with MiXCR, one entry per CDR3 protein. The data contain 250,000 or so distinct CDR3 sequences, about 10% of them seen just once; the ten biggest clones take up 2.6%. Sequencing was done on a sample of blood, either unsorted or a sorted T cell fraction (not recorded which). The receptor source for this set is a male donor with ankylosing spondylitis or in good health (not recorded which).

In its sample, this clonotype was seen many times. V usage is TRBV5-1 and J usage is TRBJ1-4, with 7 bases lining up with TRBD1. The CDR3 consists of 15 residues. The J segment lost 3 bases and the V segment lost 2 bases, leaving 4 bases of the junction unmatched. Germline-derived CDR1 and CDR2 are SGHRS and YFSETQ. CDR3 sequence reads: CASSFSGTANEKLFF. The CDR3 nucleotides read TGCGCCAGCAGCTTTTCCGGGACAGCTAATGAAAAACTGTTTTTT.

V is TRBV10-2 and J is TRBJ2-5; 10 nucleotides line up with TRBD2. Germline V gene sequence: CDR1 WSHSY, CDR2 SAAADI. V trimming: 5 bases; J trimming: 6 bases; junction bases outside the gene matches: 12. The length of the CDR3 is 16 residues. The CDR3 nucleotides read TGCGCCAGCAGTCCTACAATGCTAGCGGGAGTAAAGACCCAGTACTTC. Residues: CASSPTMLAGVKTQYF.

This clonotype was found many times. The genes are TRBV28 and TRBJ2-7, with D perhaps being TRBD1 or TRBD2 (5 bases each). The CDR3 is made up of 13 amino acids. V was shortened by 10 bases and J by 2 bases, with 15 bases between the two germline ends. CDR1 and CDR2 (germline): MDHEN, SYDVKM. The CDR3 DNA reads TGTGCCACCCTCCGAGGGACCACCTACGAGCAGTACTTC. Encoded protein: CATLRGTTYEQYF.

This clonotype was seen many times. The chain uses TRBV5-1 and TRBJ1-2; 8 bases fit TRBD1. CDR3 size: 15 residues. Germline CDR1 and CDR2: SGHRS and YFSETQ. The trim removed 4 bases at V and 5 bases at J, leaving 10 bases unmatched. CDR3 sequence: CASSVPGTGHYGYTF. CDR3 in DNA: TGCGCCAGCAGCGTTCCCGGGACAGGTCATTATGGCTACACCTTC.

This clonotype showed up many times. The chain couples TRBV11-3 to TRBJ2-3, with D possibly being TRBD2 (5 bases). The CDR3 contains 14 residues. Germline V lookup: CDR1 SGHNT, CDR2 YENEEA. V lost 8 bases and J lost 0, with 12 bases in between. CDR3 protein: CASGPGLSTDTQYF. The CDR3 DNA sequence: TGTGCCAGCGGTCCCGGACTCAGCACAGATACGCAGTATTTT.

This clonotype was counted ten times or more. The chain joins TRBV5-6 to TRBJ1-5, with D possibly being TRBD1 (6 bases). The CDR3 extends over 15 amino acids. The germline V and J ends were trimmed by 1 base and 4 bases, with 12 bases remaining between them. Per the germline V gene, CDR1 is SGHDT and CDR2 is YYEEEE. CDR3 coding DNA: TGTGCCAGCAGCTTGAGGACAGATCTAAATCAGCCCCAGCATTTT. Encoded protein: CASSLRTDLNQPQHF.

This clonotype turned up a few times. V is TRBV6-1 and J is TRBJ1-5; D gene uncertain. CDR1 and CDR2 from the germline V gene are MNHNS and SASEGT. The CDR3 is made up of 14 amino acids. V was clipped by 3 bases and J by 4 bases, with 10 bases between them. The CDR3 nucleotides are TGTGCCAGCAGTGAGTTGTCGGGGAATCAGCCCCAGCATTTT. Residues: CASSELSGNQPQHF.

This clonotype was detected many times. The chain carries TRBV7-2 and TRBJ2-2; unclear D gene. CDR3 length: 14 residues. V shed 5 bases and J shed 12 bases, with 19 bases lying between them. Germline V gene data show CDR1 as SGHTA and CDR2 as FQGNSA. CDR3 DNA: TGTGCCAGCAGCCCCCTCATTATCGACGCCAAGCTGTTTTTT. Translation gives CASSPLIIDAKLFF.

This clonotype was seen repeatedly, ten times or more. The gene calls are TRBV28 and TRBJ2-7; 8 bases fit TRBD1. The CDR3 spans 14 residues. Looked up from germline, CDR1 is MDHEN and CDR2 is SYDVKM. J lost 5 bases, V lost 1 base, and 4 bases had no gene match. The CDR3 DNA sequence: TGTGCCAGCAGTTTATCAGGGGGCTGGAACGAGCAGTACTTC. Its protein is CASSLSGGWNEQYF.

There are many counts of this clonotype. The chain joins TRBV4-1 to TRBJ2-5, with no clear D. Germline lookup yields CDR1 MGHRA and CDR2 YSYEKL. V shed 0 bases and J shed 1 base, with 6 bases lying between them. This CDR3 contains 14 residues. The CDR3 DNA sequence: TGCGCCAGCAGCCAAGAGGTACTCCAAGAGACCCAGTACTTC. Residues: CASSQEVLQETQYF.

In its sample, this clonotype was seen many times. The chain uses TRBV20-1 and TRBJ1-2, with TRBD1 matching over 7 bases. Trimming cost V 0 bases and J 5 bases; bases outside gene matches: 6. The CDR3 runs 14 residues. Germline assignment: CDR1 DFQATT and CDR2 SNEGSKA (reference sequence). The DNA for the CDR3 is TGCAGTGCTAGAGATCAGGGGGGCGGGTATGGCTACACCTTC. Encoded protein: CSARDQGGGYGYTF.

This clonotype showed up many times. The chain joins TRBV5-1 to TRBJ2-7; D is perhaps TRBD2 (5 bases). Between the trimmed V and J ends, which lost 7 bases and 0 bases, there was a span of 14 bases. CDR1 SGHRS and CDR2 YFSETQ come from the germline V gene. This CDR3 region has 14 residues. CDR3 loop: CASRERATSYEQYF. The CDR3 region has the DNA TGCGCCAGCCGTGAGAGGGCAACCTCCTACGAGCAGTACTTC.

J is TRBJ2-3 and V is TRBV7-9; 12 bases are shared with TRBD2. The CDR3 covers 16 residues. J gave up 5 bases and V 5 bases, and 8 bases lay outside the gene matches. CDR1 SEHNR and CDR2 FQNEAQ come from the germline V gene (reference sequence). CDR3 sequence reads: CASSLTSGGILDTQYF. In nucleotides, the CDR3 is TGTGCCAGCAGCCTCACTAGCGGGGGGATTTTAGATACGCAGTATTTT.

The V and J genes are TRBV19 and TRBJ1-5, with D perhaps matching TRBD1 (5 bases). CDR1 and CDR2 from the germline V gene are LNHDA and SQIVND (reference sequence). V gave up 5 bases and J gave up 0 bases, with 11 bases separating them. This CDR3 is built from 15 residues. CDR3 DNA sequence: TGTGCCAGTAGTCAGGACACCAATAGCAATCAGCCCCAGCATTTT. It is translated as CASSQDTNSNQPQHF. Looking up the rest from reference TRBV19 and TRBJ1-5 gives the full variable domain: DGGITQSPKYLFRKEGQNVTLSCEQNLNHDAMYWYRQDPGQGLRLIYYSQIVNDFQKGDIAEGYSVSREKKESFPLTVTSAQKNPTAFYLCASSQDTNSNQPQHFGDGTRLSIL.

In its sample, this clonotype was seen a few times. This sequence joins TRBV7-2 and TRBJ2-3, with 11 bases that match TRBD2. V shed 4 bases and J 3 bases; nucleotides not matched to a gene: 6. The CDR3 loop spans 16 amino acids. Germline V gives CDR1 SGHTA, CDR2 FQGNSA. CDR3 in DNA: TGTGCCAGCAGCTCCCATAGCGGGGGGGTTACAGATACGCAGTATTTT. It codes for CASSSHSGGVTDTQYF.

This chain uses TRBV14 with TRBJ2-5, with D hard to call. Germline V gives CDR1 SGHDN, CDR2 FVKESK. V was clipped by 4 bases and J by 3 bases, with 18 bases between them. This CDR3 spans 16 amino acids. The CDR3 DNA follows: TGTGCCAGCAGCCTTGGGTACGGGTGGTTGAAAGAGACCCAGTACTTC. It translates to CASSLGYGWLKETQYF.

This clonotype was picked up many times. CDR3 sequence reads: CSARVPGGFGANVLTF. In DNA form, the CDR3 reads TGCAGTGCTAGAGTACCAGGGGGCTTTGGGGCCAACGTCCTGACTTTC. V usage is TRBV20-1 and J usage is TRBJ2-6; 8 bases align to TRBD1. The junction had 5 bases not matched to a gene; V was cut back by 1 base and J by 3 bases. Germline V lookup: CDR1 DFQATT, CDR2 SNEGSKA (reference sequence). CDR3 length: 16 amino acids.

The chain is built from TRBV7-6 and TRBJ2-1; 9 bases map to TRBD2. The germline V gene has CDR1 SGHVS and CDR2 FNYEAQ. The CDR3 loop spans 15 amino acids. The J segment lost 7 bases and the V segment lost 5 bases, leaving 9 bases of the junction unmatched. CDR3 DNA sequence: TGTGCCAGCAGCCCCTCGGCGGGAGGGCCAAATGAGCAGTTCTTC. Translation: CASSPSAGGPNEQFF. The full variable domain, in which reference TRBV7-6 and TRBJ2-1 provide the parts outside the CDR3, is GAGVSQSPRYKVTKRGQDVALRCDPISGHVSLYWYRQALGQGPEFLTYFNYEAQQDKSGLPNDRFSAERPEGSISTLTIQRTEQRDSAMYRCASSPSAGGPNEQFFGPGTRLTVL.

This clonotype has at least ten counts. V and J are TRBV12-3 or TRBV12-4 and TRBJ1-6, with TRBD1 matching 8 bases. The CDR3 runs 15 residues. Germline trimming cut 1 base from V and 7 bases from J; bases unmatched to any gene: 3. The CDR3 sequence is CASSLGRTGNSPLHF. DNA for the CDR3: TGTGCCAGCAGTTTAGGAAGGACAGGGAATTCACCCCTCCACTTT.

This clonotype was found many times. The chain has TRBV3-1 and TRBJ2-4; the match to TRBD2 covers 7 bases. The CDR3 runs 15 residues. V gave up 4 bases and J gave up 2 bases; unmatched junction bases: 5. Looked up from germline, CDR1 is LGHDT and CDR2 is YNNKEL (reference sequence). The CDR3 bases are TGTGCCAGCAGCCCGACCGGGGGGTCCAAAAACATTCAGTACTTC. Translating it yields CASSPTGGSKNIQYF.

This clonotype was recorded many times. The V gene is TRBV6-1, the J gene TRBJ1-2; D not certain. The germline CDR1 and CDR2 sequences are MNHNS and SASEGT. The CDR3 extends over 13 amino acids. Trimming took 8 bases from V and 1 from J, leaving 11 bases between them. CDR3 region: CASSGGFNYGYTF. DNA for the CDR3: TGTGCCAGCTCCGGCGGGTTTAACTATGGCTACACCTTC.

This clonotype was counted at least ten times. The rearrangement uses TRBV6-1 and TRBJ2-7; no reliable D call. Germline V gene sequence: CDR1 MNHNS, CDR2 SASEGT. V gave up 2 bases and J gave up 6 bases, with 17 bases separating them. This CDR3 region has 15 residues. In DNA, the CDR3 is TGTGCCAGCAGTGAAACGAGACTCTCGTTGGGCGAGCAGTACTTC. Encoded protein: CASSETRLSLGEQYF.